This T cell receptor beta chain was profiled in a study of T cell responses to AZD1222 COVID-19 vaccine. Study-level points and caveats: Among the donors, most were white British and more were female, and clonal diversity was possibly underestimated. Just 5 to 7 AZD1222 recipients tested seropositive at baseline. At 160-218 and 743-854, vaccine-associated CD4 TCRs were dominant, and they spanned spike.

Profiled with immunoSEQ multiplex PCR; TCRdb holds only in-frame clones, not every one. The sample holds about 120,000 clones, 90% seen once. The J segment lost 7 bases and the V segment lost 0 bases, leaving 3 bases of the junction unmatched. The CDR3 sequence is 14 residues long. Germline CDR1 reads SGHDT; CDR2 reads YYEEEE. Concerning this clone itself: Its antigen is as yet unknown.

This sequence joins TRBV5-6 and TRBJ2-1; 8 bases fit TRBD1. Here the sequenced sample was peripheral blood, taken on day 0 of MenACWY control vaccination. The TCR originated in an adult in good health. The CDR3: CASSLAGGQNEQFF. The CDR3 nucleotides are TGTGCCAGCAGCTTGGCAGGGGGCCAGAATGAGCAGTTCTTC.